This T cell receptor beta chain was sequenced for a study of regulatory T cells in long-lasting Graves disease. Documented time point: persistent/refractory GD, antithyroid drugs over 5 years with positive TRAb. Isolated PBMC RNA provided the starting material for the TCR library. There are many counts of this clonotype. The TCR beta library used iRepertoire HTBI primers with Arm-PCR amplification of CDR3. TCRdb recomputed calls from the multiplex PCR reads with MiXCR, one row per CDR3 protein. The sample has some 430,000 distinct CDR3 sequences, around a fifth seen once. The CDR3 extends over 17 amino acids. Germline CDR1 MNHEY, CDR2 SVGEGT. The ends were cut back, 0 bases at V and 8 bases at J, with 22 bases in the middle.

The genes are TRBV6-2 or TRBV6-3 and TRBJ1-1, with a tentative D call TRBD1 (6 bases). Specimen: peripheral blood mononuclear cells (PBMCs), collected when the disease was refractory, from a patient treated with antithyroid drugs. This TCR was recovered from a female donor with Graves disease. The CDR3 DNA is TGTGCCAGCAGTTACTCGACAACTGGGACAAGCCCTAAAGAAGCTTTCTTT. This gives the protein CASSYSTTGTSPKEAFF.